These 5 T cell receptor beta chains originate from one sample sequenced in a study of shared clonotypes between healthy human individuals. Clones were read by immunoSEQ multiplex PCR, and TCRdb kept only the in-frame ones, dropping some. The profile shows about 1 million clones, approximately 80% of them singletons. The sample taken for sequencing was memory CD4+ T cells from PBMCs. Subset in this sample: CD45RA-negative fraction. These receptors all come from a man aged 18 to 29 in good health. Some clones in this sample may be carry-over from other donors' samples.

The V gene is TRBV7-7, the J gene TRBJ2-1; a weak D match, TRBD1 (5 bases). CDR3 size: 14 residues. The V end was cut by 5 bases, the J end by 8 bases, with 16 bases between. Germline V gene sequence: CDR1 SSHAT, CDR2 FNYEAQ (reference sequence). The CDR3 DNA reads TGTGCCAGCAGCCCCGGAGTGGGCAGGGATGAGCAGTTCTTC. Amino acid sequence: CASSPGVGRDEQFF.

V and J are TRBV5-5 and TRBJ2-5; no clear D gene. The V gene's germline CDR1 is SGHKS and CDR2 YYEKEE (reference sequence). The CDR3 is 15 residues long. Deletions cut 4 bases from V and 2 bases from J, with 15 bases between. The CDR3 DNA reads TGTGCCAGCAGCCCAGCCTCGGGCTTACAAGAGACCCAGTACTTC. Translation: CASSPASGLQETQYF.

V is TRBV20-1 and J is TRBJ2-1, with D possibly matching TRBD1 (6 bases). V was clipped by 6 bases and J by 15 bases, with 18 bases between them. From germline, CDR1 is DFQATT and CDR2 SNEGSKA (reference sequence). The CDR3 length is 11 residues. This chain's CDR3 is CSANRALSSFF. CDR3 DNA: TGCAGTGCCAACAGGGCCCTCTCGTCGTTCTTC.

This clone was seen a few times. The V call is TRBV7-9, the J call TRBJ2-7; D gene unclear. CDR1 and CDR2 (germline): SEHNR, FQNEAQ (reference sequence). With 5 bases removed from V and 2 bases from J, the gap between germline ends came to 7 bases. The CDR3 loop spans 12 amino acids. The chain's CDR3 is CASSPQAYEQYF. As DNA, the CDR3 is TGTGCCAGCAGCCCGCAGGCCTACGAGCAGTACTTC.

CDR3 region: CASSLDRTVYGYTF. CDR3 DNA sequence: TGTGCCAGCAGTTTAGACAGGACCGTCTATGGCTACACCTTC. J is TRBJ1-2 and V is TRBV28; a weak D match, TRBD1 (6 bases). The V gene lost 2 bases and the J gene lost 4 bases, with 11 bases spanning the gap. CDR1 is MDHEN and CDR2 is SYDVKM in the germline V gene. CDR3 length equals 14 residues.